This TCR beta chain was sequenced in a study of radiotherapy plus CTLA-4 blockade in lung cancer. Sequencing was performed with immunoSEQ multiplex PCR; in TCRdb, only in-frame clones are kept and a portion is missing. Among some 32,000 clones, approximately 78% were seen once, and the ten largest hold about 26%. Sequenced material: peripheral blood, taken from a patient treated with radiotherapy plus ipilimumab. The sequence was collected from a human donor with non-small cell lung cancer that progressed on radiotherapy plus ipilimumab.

The CDR3 nucleotides are TGTGCCAGCAATAGCGGGGGGGCTATAGATACGCAGTATTTT. Translation: CASNSGGAIDTQYF. V gene TRBV9 combines with J gene TRBJ2-3; 11 positions match TRBD2. Trimming took 6 bases from V and 5 from J; bases not matched to a gene: 5. There are 14 residues in the CDR3. The germline V gene encodes CDR1 SGDLS and CDR2 YYNGEE.